Shown below are 14 T cell receptor beta chains from a single sample sequenced in a study of tumor and adjacent non-tumor tissue in lung cancer. TCRbeta libraries were built with three rounds of nested PCR, modified from ARM-PCR. TCRdb itself ran the multiplex PCR reads through MiXCR, one entry per CDR3 protein. Altogether 65,000 to 90,000 distinct CDR3 sequences are present, around 70% being singletons, with the ten largest covering roughly an eighth. RNA was extracted from bulk tissue without any cell sorting. The sample taken for sequencing was lung tumor tissue. Receptors were obtained from a woman aged 70-85 years with non-small cell lung cancer.

In the case of this clonotype: The junction does not match germline at one end; this may be a read error. The gene calls are TRBV29-1 and TRBJ1-5; possible D gene TRBD1, 5 bases. Per germline, CDR1 SQVTM and CDR2 ANQGSEA. The CDR3 contains 15 residues. The CDR3 protein is CSVVLQGYSNQSQHF. Here the CDR3 DNA reads TGCAGCGTTGTTCTTCAGGGCTATAGCAATCAGTCTCAGCATTTC. Variable domain in full (rest from reference TRBV29-1 and TRBJ1-5): SAVISQKPSRDICQRGTSLTIQCQVDSQVTMMFWYRQQPGQSLTLIATANQGSEATYESGFVIDKFPISRPNLTFSTLTVSNMSPEDSSIYLCSVVLQGYSNQSQHFGDGTRLSIL.

A word on this clonotype: This may arise from a read error, as a much more abundant clone is one base away. V usage is TRBV7-9 and J usage is TRBJ2-2, with TRBD1 identical over 7 bases. Germline V gene lookup returns CDR1 SEHNR and CDR2 FQNEAQ (reference sequence). The length of the CDR3 is 13 residues. The CDR3 DNA sequence: TGTGCCAGCAGCTCACAGGGGATCGGGGACCTGTTTTTT. It codes for CASSSQGIGDLFF.

This clonotype has a count of ten or more. The genes are TRBV30 and TRBJ2-7; TRBD2 matches at 7 bases. Germline loops: CDR1 GTSNPN, CDR2 SVGIG (reference sequence). This CDR3 is built from 15 residues. J gave up 3 bases and V 0 bases, and 8 bases lay outside the gene matches. The CDR3 DNA reads as TGTGCCTGGAGTGTAGGCCCGGGAGGCAACTACGAGCAGTACTTC. It encodes CAWSVGPGGNYEQYF.

With respect to this clonotype: Relative to the germline gene, one junction end is altered; a read error may explain this. The chain has TRBV6-6 and TRBJ2-1; D is possibly TRBD1 (6 bases). The CDR3 is 17 residues long. Looked up from germline, CDR1 is MNHNY and CDR2 is SVGAGI (reference sequence). The CDR3 nucleotides are TGTGCCAGCAGCCCTCCCCGGGACACAAGACAATACAATGAGCTGTCCTTC. This gives the protein CASSPPRDTRQYNELSF.

The count of this clonotype is one. Being one base from a much bigger clone, this may be a read error. The gene calls are TRBV7-9 and TRBJ1-2, with 7 bases aligning to TRBD1. The CDR3 is 15 amino acids. CDR1 and CDR2 from the germline V gene are SEHNR and FQNEAQ (reference sequence). CDR3 residues: CASSSTDRSNFGYTF. In DNA, the CDR3 is TGTGCCAGCAGCTCCACGGACAGGAGTAACTTTGGCTACACCTTC. The full variable domain, rest sourced from reference TRBV7-9 and TRBJ1-2, is DTGVSQNPRHKITKRGQNVTFRCDPISEHNRLYWYRQTLGQGPEFLTYFQNEAQLEKSRLLSDRFSAERPKGSFSTLEIQRTEQGDSAMYLCASSSTDRSNFGYTFGSGTRLTVV.

Points on this clonotype: This CDR3 fails to terminate in the conserved phenylalanine or tryptophan, so it likely reflects a read error. The chain is built from TRBV4-1 and TRBJ1-1, with a possible D match to TRBD1 (6 bases). CDR1 and CDR2 (germline): MGHRA, YSYEKL. The CDR3 is 14 residues long. The CDR3 here is CLSSTRTENTEAFL. Written as DNA, the CDR3 is TGCCTCAGCAGCACCCGGACAGAGAACACTGAAGCTTTCCTT.

This clonotype was seen once. A single base separates this from a much larger clone, so it may be a read error. CDR3 in amino acids: CSARNPTGELFF. The CDR3 coding sequence is TGCAGTGCTAGAAATCCCACCGGGGAGCTGTTTTTT. The chain is built from TRBV20-1 and TRBJ2-2; D unclear. Germline CDR1 and CDR2: DFQATT and SNEGSKA (reference sequence). Trimming removed 2 bases at V and 4 bases at J, with 5 bases between. The CDR3 totals 12 residues.

Of note for this clonotype: Sequence at one end of the junction differs from germline and may be a read error. The CDR3, as DNA: TGCGCCAGCAAACCGAACACGGGGACTGGGGAGCCGTTTTTT. Protein: CASKPNTGTGEPFF. The gene calls are TRBV10-1 and TRBJ2-2; D may be TRBD2 (6 bases). CDR1 is WNHNN, CDR2 SYGVQD, per germline (reference sequence). CDR3 length: 14 amino acids.

The chain has TRBV20-1 and TRBJ2-1, with D unclear. The V end lost 6 bases, the J end lost 8 bases, and 17 bases lay between the germline ends. The CDR3 length is 13 residues. CDR1 is DFQATT, CDR2 SNEGSKA, per germline (reference sequence). The CDR3 sequence: CSALTLAPDEQFF. In DNA, the CDR3 is TGCAGTGCCCTAACCCTTGCGCCTGATGAGCAGTTCTTC.

This clonotype was seen just once. V usage is TRBV11-2 and J usage is TRBJ2-1; D is ambiguous. Germline V lookup: CDR1 SGHAT, CDR2 FQNNGV. CDR3 length: 16 amino acids. V was pared by 5 bases and J by 0 bases, with 14 bases between. The CDR3 nucleotides are TGTGCCAGCAGCGAGTTTAGTCGCGACTCCTACAATGAGCAGTTCTTC. It translates to CASSEFSRDSYNEQFF.

This clonotype appeared many times. The CDR3 DNA follows: TGTGCCAGCAGCTTAGGGGGCGGGGGCACTGAAGCTTTCTTT. Its translation: CASSLGGGGTEAFF. The gene calls are TRBV11-2 and TRBJ1-1; a weak D match, TRBD1 (5 bases). This CDR3 has 14 amino acids. CDR1 and CDR2 from the germline V gene are SGHAT and FQNNGV. Trimming cost V 1 base and J 4 bases, with 10 bases left between them.

On this clonotype: The junction and the germline gene differ at one end; a read error may be behind it. CDR3 in DNA: TGTGCCAGCCACAGGGGAACTGGAAACGCCATATATTTT. It yields the protein CASHRGTGNAIYF. The rearrangement links TRBV7-9 to TRBJ1-3, with 7 bases lining up with TRBD1. Germline loops: CDR1 SEHNR, CDR2 FQNEAQ (reference sequence). The CDR3 sequence is 13 residues long.

This clonotype was counted at least ten times. This sequence joins TRBV29-1 and TRBJ2-5; TRBD2 agrees at 7 bases. The CDR3 spans 14 residues. V lost 1 base to trimming and J lost 9 bases; unmatched junction nucleotides: 11. The germline V gene encodes CDR1 SQVTM and CDR2 ANQGSEA. The CDR3 DNA follows: TGCAGCGTTGAAGTGACTACCGCGGGAGTGGCCCAGTACTTC. It specifies CSVEVTTAGVAQYF.

As concerns this clonotype: A much larger clone lies a single base off, so this may be a read error. The chain carries TRBV20-1 and TRBJ1-1, with D possibly matching TRBD1 (5 bases). The CDR3 is made up of 12 amino acids. Germline values: CDR1 DFQATT, CDR2 SNEGSKA (reference sequence). V gave up 5 bases and J gave up 5 bases, with 12 bases separating them. The CDR3 is CSAGRGETEAFF. CDR3 DNA sequence: TGCAGTGCTGGGCGGGGGGAAACTGAAGCTTTCTTT.